The 25 T cell receptor beta chains below were found in one sample sequenced in a study of shared clonotypes between healthy human individuals. Sequencing was performed with immunoSEQ multiplex PCR; in TCRdb, only in-frame clones are kept and a portion is missing. The sample gives roughly 2.6 million clones, approximately 92% of which show up once; roughly 0.14% is in the top ten. The sequenced sample was naive CD4+ T cells sorted from blood. Specified subset: CD45RA+ positively selected. The receptors shown here come from a man younger than 35 in good health.

The chain uses TRBV7-2 and TRBJ1-1; D might be TRBD1 (6 bases). Between the trimmed V and J ends, which lost 3 bases and 0 bases, there was a span of 8 bases. The CDR3 contains 14 residues. CDR1 and CDR2 from the germline V gene are SGHTA and FQGNSA. For the CDR3, the DNA is TGTGCCAGCAGCTTCAGGGGAATGAACACTGAAGCTTTCTTT. Encoded protein: CASSFRGMNTEAFF. The variable domain in full, completed from reference TRBV7-2 and TRBJ1-1, reads GAGVSQSPSNKVTEKGKDVELRCDPISGHTALYWYRQSLGQGLEFLIYFQGNSAPDKSGLPSDRFSAERTGGSVSTLTIQRTQQEDSAVYLCASSFRGMNTEAFFGQGTRLTVV.

In DNA form, the CDR3 reads TGTGCCAGCAGCCGACGGGACCAGAGCTCCTACAATGAGCAGTTCTTC. Amino acid sequence: CASSRRDQSSYNEQFF. This chain uses TRBV7-9 with TRBJ2-1; the D gene could be TRBD1 or TRBD2 (5 bases each). V lost 5 bases, J lost 0 bases, and 14 bases lay in between. The CDR3 contains 16 residues. The germline V gene encodes CDR1 SEHNR and CDR2 FQNEAQ (reference sequence).

J is TRBJ2-5 and V is TRBV5-4, with 11 bases aligning to TRBD2. Looked up from germline, CDR1 is SGHNT and CDR2 is YYREEE (reference sequence). V was pared by 5 bases and J by 0 bases, with 6 bases of the junction left unmatched. CDR3 length: 16 residues. This chain's CDR3 is CASRLRTSGYQETQYF. Here the CDR3 DNA reads TGTGCCAGCAGGTTAAGGACTAGCGGGTACCAAGAGACCCAGTACTTC.

The gene calls are TRBV5-4 and TRBJ2-7, with 7 bases that match TRBD2. Trimming at V came to 4 bases and at J to 4 bases, leaving 8 bases not matched to a gene. This CDR3 is built from 14 residues. Germline V gene data show CDR1 as SGHNT and CDR2 as YYREEE (reference sequence). CDR3 loop: CASSPAGATYEQYF. CDR3 nucleotides: TGTGCCAGCAGCCCGGCGGGAGCCACATACGAGCAGTACTTC.

This rearrangement joins TRBV7-2 to TRBJ2-2; 8 nucleotides agree with TRBD1. Trimming cost V 3 bases and J 4 bases; bases outside gene matches: 4. Germline-derived CDR1 and CDR2 are SGHTA and FQGNSA. This CDR3 comprises 15 residues. CDR3 DNA sequence: TGTGCCAGCAGCTTGGACAGGGATCTCACCGGGGAGCTGTTTTTT. Protein product: CASSLDRDLTGELFF. Based on the CDR3 plus reference TRBV7-2 and TRBJ2-2, the full variable domain is GAGVSQSPSNKVTEKGKDVELRCDPISGHTALYWYRQSLGQGLEFLIYFQGNSAPDKSGLPSDRFSAERTGGSVSTLTIQRTQQEDSAVYLCASSLDRDLTGELFFGEGSRLTVL.

J is TRBJ2-5 and V is TRBV20-1, with D unclear. The CDR3 is 11 amino acids. Trimming stripped 5 bases from V and 3 bases from J, with 7 bases between. Germline values: CDR1 DFQATT, CDR2 SNEGSKA (reference sequence). The CDR3 is CSASEKETQYF. The CDR3 coding sequence is TGCAGTGCTTCTGAGAAAGAGACCCAGTACTTC.

The chain links TRBV30 to TRBJ1-1, with no clear D. The CDR3 runs to 13 residues. Trimming took 4 bases from V and 0 from J, leaving 9 bases between them. Per the germline V gene, CDR1 is GTSNPN and CDR2 is SVGIG (reference sequence). The DNA of the CDR3 is TGTGCCTGGAAGCGGACCCTGAACACTGAAGCTTTCTTT. Encoded protein: CAWKRTLNTEAFF. The variable domain in full, completed from reference TRBV30 and TRBJ1-1, reads SQTIHQWPATLVQPVGSPLSLECTVEGTSNPNLYWYRQAAGRGLQLLFYSVGIGQISSEVPQNLSASRPQDRQFILSSKKLLLSDSGFYLCAWKRTLNTEAFFGQGTRLTVV.

As to this clone: The sample holds other DNA sequences that translate to the same CDR3. The chain employs TRBV11-2 and TRBJ1-2; 7 bases line up with TRBD1. The CDR3 extends over 13 amino acids. The germline gives CDR1 SGHAT, CDR2 FQNNGV. V lost 3 bases, J lost 5 bases, and 3 bases stayed unmatched. The CDR3 DNA follows: TGTGCCAGCAGCTTGGACAGGAGTTATGGCTACACCTTC. Translated, it gives CASSLDRSYGYTF.

The chain recombines TRBV2 with TRBJ2-5; maybe TRBD1 (5 bases). Germline loops: CDR1 SNHLY, CDR2 FYNNEI. The germline V and J ends were trimmed by 7 bases and 2 bases, with 8 bases remaining between them. The CDR3 is 12 residues long. In DNA form, the CDR3 reads TGTGCCAGCAATAGGGGACAAGAGACCCAGTACTTC. As protein: CASNRGQETQYF.

CDR3 in amino acids: CAISESGIGSGANVLTF. In DNA, the CDR3 is TGTGCCATCAGTGAGTCCGGCATTGGCTCTGGGGCCAACGTCCTGACTTTC. The gene calls are TRBV10-3 and TRBJ2-6; no clear D. The CDR3 covers 17 residues. The germline CDR1 and CDR2 sequences are ENHRY and SYGVKD. Trimming took 0 bases from V and 0 from J, leaving 9 bases between them.

The chain joins TRBV6-5 to TRBJ2-1, with D tentatively TRBD1 (6 bases). The germline V gene has CDR1 MNHEY and CDR2 SVGAGI. V lost 5 bases to trimming and J lost 4 bases, with 12 bases between them. CDR3 length: 14 amino acids. This CDR3 is CASSTGSLYNEQFF. The CDR3 DNA reads as TGTGCCAGCAGTACAGGGTCCCTATACAATGAGCAGTTCTTC.

J is TRBJ2-7 and V is TRBV10-2, with D possibly being TRBD1 or TRBD2 (6 bases each). CDR1 is WSHSY and CDR2 is SAAADI in the germline V gene. CDR3 length: 12 amino acids. V was cut by 7 bases and J by 1 base, with 8 bases left in between. CDR3 loop: CASKGGSYEQYF. DNA for the CDR3: TGCGCCAGCAAAGGGGGGTCCTACGAGCAGTACTTC.

The CDR3 loop reads CASSAGRDSAYTDTQYF. As DNA, the CDR3 is TGTGCCAGCAGCGCCGGCCGGGACAGCGCCTACACAGATACGCAGTATTTT. The gene calls are TRBV9 and TRBJ2-3; TRBD1 agrees at 7 bases. V was clipped by 3 bases and J by 2 bases; unmatched bases: 12. The CDR3 length is 17 residues. CDR1 is SGDLS and CDR2 is YYNGEE in the germline V gene. The full variable domain, with the rest looked up from reference TRBV9 and TRBJ2-3, is DSGVTQTPKHLITATGQRVTLRCSPRSGDLSVYWYQQSLDQGLQFLIQYYNGEERAKGNILERFSAQQFPDLHSELNLSSLELGDSALYFCASSAGRDSAYTDTQYFGPGTRLTVL.

Worth noting for this clone: Mismatch with germline at one junction end may stem from a read error. This chain connects TRBV11-2 to TRBJ2-5; TRBD2 agrees at 15 bases. CDR1 SGHAT and CDR2 FQNNGV come from the germline V gene. The CDR3 extends over 14 amino acids. In DNA, the CDR3 is TGTGCCAGCAGTCTGGGACTAGCGGGAGGCAGGTTAGACTTC. The encoded protein is CASSLGLAGGRLDF.

With respect to this clone: Different DNA sequences within this sample yield the same CDR3. The chain couples TRBV6-1 to TRBJ2-7; D remains ambiguous. The CDR3 loop spans 13 amino acids. The germline CDR1 and CDR2 sequences are MNHNS and SASEGT. The ends were cut back, 6 bases at V and 2 bases at J, with 11 bases in the middle. This CDR3 is CASRPLGTYEQYF. CDR3 nucleotides: TGTGCCAGCAGGCCACTGGGTACCTACGAGCAGTACTTC.

This clone has just one count. This CDR3 is CASSLGLTTDTQYF. In DNA, the CDR3 is TGTGCCAGCAGCTTAGGCCTGACAACAGATACGCAGTATTTT. This chain links TRBV7-9 with TRBJ2-3; the D is unclear. Germline CDR1 reads SEHNR; CDR2 reads FQNEAQ (reference sequence). Trimming left V 1 base short and J 3 bases short, with 8 bases between. This CDR3 has 14 residues.

The CDR3 bases are TGTGCCAGTAGTATGTACCAGGGGGCGCAGGGTCAGCCCCAGCATTTT. This gives the protein CASSMYQGAQGQPQHF. This chain joins TRBV19 and TRBJ1-5, with 8 bases fitting TRBD1. This CDR3 is 16 amino acids long. V trimming: 3 bases; J trimming: 6 bases; junction bases outside the gene matches: 10. CDR1 and CDR2 from the germline V gene are LNHDA and SQIVND (reference sequence).

This chain links TRBV7-9 with TRBJ1-4, with D hard to call. Trimming took off 1 base at V and 0 bases at J, with 18 bases between the two ends. The CDR3 length is 19 residues. Looked up from germline, CDR1 is SEHNR and CDR2 is FQNEAQ (reference sequence). DNA of the CDR3: TGTGCCAGCAGCTTAGGTGGGGATCTGCGGAGTGCAACTAATGAAAAACTGTTTTTT. This gives the protein CASSLGGDLRSATNEKLFF.

The chain has TRBV29-1 and TRBJ1-1; possibly TRBD1 for D (5 bases). From germline, CDR1 is SQVTM and CDR2 ANQGSEA. The CDR3 is 14 residues long. Between the trimmed V and J ends, which lost 4 bases and 0 bases, there was a span of 12 bases. CDR3 region: CSVGGTGVNTEAFF. Written as DNA, the CDR3 is TGCAGCGTTGGAGGGACGGGGGTGAACACTGAAGCTTTCTTT.

The chain recombines TRBV5-1 with TRBJ1-1; D remains ambiguous. The V gene lost 1 base and the J gene lost 1 base, with 11 bases spanning the gap. Germline V gene lookup returns CDR1 SGHRS and CDR2 YFSETQ. The CDR3 covers 15 residues. The CDR3 here is CASSLSPSPNTEAFF. The CDR3 region has the DNA TGCGCCAGCAGCTTGTCCCCGAGTCCGAACACTGAAGCTTTCTTT. The whole variable domain, filled in from reference TRBV5-1 and TRBJ1-1, reads KAGVTQTPRYLIKTRGQQVTLSCSPISGHRSVSWYQQTPGQGLQFLFEYFSETQRNKGNFPGRFSGRQFSNSRSEMNVSTLELGDSALYLCASSLSPSPNTEAFFGQGTRLTVV.

The CDR3 region has the DNA TGTGCCAGCAGCGCCCACAGGTTGGGGAACACTGAAGCTTTCTTT. It yields the protein CASSAHRLGNTEAFF. V and J are TRBV9 and TRBJ1-1, with D maybe TRBD1 (5 bases). CDR1 is SGDLS, CDR2 YYNGEE, per germline. CDR3 size: 15 residues. V was shortened by 3 bases and J by 1 base, with 13 bases between the two germline ends.

The genes are TRBV2 and TRBJ2-7; no definite D call. CDR1 is SNHLY and CDR2 is FYNNEI in the germline V gene. V lost 8 bases, J lost 2 bases, and 10 bases lay in between. The CDR3 extends over 12 amino acids. CDR3 sequence (DNA): TGTGCCAGCGGCCTGAGGCCCTACGAGCAGTACTTC. Translated, it gives CASGLRPYEQYF.

This clone was detected once. The gene calls are TRBV19 and TRBJ2-5; 7 positions agree with TRBD2. This CDR3 is built from 15 residues. V shed 5 bases and J 0 bases; nucleotides not matched to a gene: 6. Per germline, CDR1 LNHDA and CDR2 SQIVND (reference sequence). This CDR3 reads CASSSLAEYQETQYF. The CDR3 coding sequence is TGTGCCAGTAGTTCTCTAGCGGAGTACCAAGAGACCCAGTACTTC.

CDR3 loop: CASSPGTGGSQSPLHF. The CDR3, as DNA: TGTGCCAGCAGCCCCGGGACAGGGGGCTCTCAATCACCCCTCCACTTT. The chain is built from TRBV28 and TRBJ1-6, with 12 bases fitting TRBD1. The CDR3 contains 16 residues. Losses at the gene ends were 6 bases for V and 10 bases for J; bases not matched to a gene: 10. The germline CDR1 and CDR2 sequences are MDHEN and SYDVKM.

The gene calls are TRBV9 and TRBJ1-3; D may be TRBD1 (5 bases). V was pared by 2 bases and J by 0 bases, with 12 bases between. The CDR3 consists of 16 residues. CDR1 is SGDLS and CDR2 is YYNGEE in the germline V gene. The CDR3 sequence: CASSVGIQASGNTIYF. CDR3 nucleotide sequence: TGTGCCAGCAGCGTCGGGATACAGGCCTCTGGAAACACCATATATTTT.